The subject of this entry is one TCR beta chain. This entry belongs to a study of response to subunit inactivated influenza vaccine. This CDR3 is 14 amino acids long. The V end was cut by 2 bases, the J end by 6 bases, with 10 bases between. CDR1 MNHEY and CDR2 SVGAGI come from the germline V gene. TCRdb reanalysed the RT-PCR reads using MiXCR and keeps one entry per CDR3 protein. The profile shows about 500,000 distinct CDR3 sequences, about 15% of them singletons. This sequence joins TRBV6-5 and TRBJ1-4; D is unclear. The receptor comes from a man aged 50-75 years who received an inactivated influenza vaccine. The sequenced sample was CD4+ T cells sorted from PBMCs, obtained 23 months after vaccination. The CDR3 reads CASSYGVGYEKLFF. For the CDR3, the DNA is TGTGCCAGCAGTTACGGGGTGGGTTATGAAAAACTGTTTTTT.